This T cell receptor (beta chain) was profiled in a study of blood T cell repertoires in COVID-19. This clone was seen once. The data were produced by immunoSEQ multiplex PCR, yet TCRdb's version contains in-frame clones alone and is incomplete. This table holds 70,000 to 90,000 clones, 88% found once. CDR3 length: 15 residues. Germline V gives CDR1 LNHDA, CDR2 SQIVND (reference sequence). V shed 0 bases and J 5 bases; nucleotides not matched to a gene: 5. Input material: peripheral blood. The sequence derives from a human donor in a cohort sampled during active COVID-19. The chain recombines TRBV19 with TRBJ1-2, with 8 bases identical to TRBD1. CDR3 amino acids: CASSIEGRGLYGYTF. The CDR3 region has the DNA TGTGCCAGTAGTATAGAGGGCAGGGGGCTATATGGCTACACCTTC.